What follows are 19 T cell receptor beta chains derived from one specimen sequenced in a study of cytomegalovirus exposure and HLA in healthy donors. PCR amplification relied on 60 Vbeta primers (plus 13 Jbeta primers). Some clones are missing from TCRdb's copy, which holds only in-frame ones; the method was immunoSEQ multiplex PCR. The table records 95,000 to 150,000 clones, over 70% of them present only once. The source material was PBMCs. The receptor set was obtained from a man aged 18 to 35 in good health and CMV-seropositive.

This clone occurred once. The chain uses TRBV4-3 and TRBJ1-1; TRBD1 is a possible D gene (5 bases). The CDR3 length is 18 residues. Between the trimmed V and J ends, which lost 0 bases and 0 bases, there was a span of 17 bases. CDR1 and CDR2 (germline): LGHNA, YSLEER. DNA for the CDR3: TGCGCCAGCAGCCAAGATTCGGTAGGGGAACCCATGAACACTGAAGCTTTCTTT. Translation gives CASSQDSVGEPMNTEAFF.

CDR3 nucleotide sequence: TGTGCCTGGGAAGTCAGGGGCGGGTCACCCCTCCACTTT. It codes for CAWEVRGGSPLHF. The chain links TRBV30 to TRBJ1-6; tentatively, D is TRBD1 (6 bases). This CDR3 is 13 amino acids long. Deletions cut 5 bases from V and 10 bases from J, with 15 bases between. Germline-derived CDR1 and CDR2 are GTSNPN and SVGIG (reference sequence).

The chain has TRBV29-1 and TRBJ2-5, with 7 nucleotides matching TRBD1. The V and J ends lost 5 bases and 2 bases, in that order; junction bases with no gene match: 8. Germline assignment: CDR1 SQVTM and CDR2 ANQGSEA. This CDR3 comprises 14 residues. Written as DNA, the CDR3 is TGCAGCGTTACTTCTGACAGGGATCAAGAGACCCAGTACTTC. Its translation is CSVTSDRDQETQYF.

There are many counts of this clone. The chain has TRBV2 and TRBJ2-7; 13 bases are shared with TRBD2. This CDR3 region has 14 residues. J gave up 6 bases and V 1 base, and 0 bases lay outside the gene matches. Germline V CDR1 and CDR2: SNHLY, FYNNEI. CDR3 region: CASSEGTSGSEQYF. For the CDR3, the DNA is TGTGCCAGCAGTGAAGGGACTAGCGGGAGCGAGCAGTACTTC.

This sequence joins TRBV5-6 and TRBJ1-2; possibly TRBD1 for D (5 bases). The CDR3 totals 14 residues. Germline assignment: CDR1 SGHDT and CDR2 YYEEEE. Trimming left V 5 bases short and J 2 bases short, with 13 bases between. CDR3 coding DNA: TGTGCCAGCAGACCTGGCGGGGGGAACTATGGCTACACCTTC. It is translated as CASRPGGGNYGYTF.

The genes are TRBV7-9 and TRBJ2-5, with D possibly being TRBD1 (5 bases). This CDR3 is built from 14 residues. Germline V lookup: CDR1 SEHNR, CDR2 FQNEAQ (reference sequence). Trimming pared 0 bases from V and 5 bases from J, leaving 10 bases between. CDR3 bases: TGTGCCAGCAGCTTAGCAGGGGTGGTGGAGACCCAGTACTTC. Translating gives CASSLAGVVETQYF.

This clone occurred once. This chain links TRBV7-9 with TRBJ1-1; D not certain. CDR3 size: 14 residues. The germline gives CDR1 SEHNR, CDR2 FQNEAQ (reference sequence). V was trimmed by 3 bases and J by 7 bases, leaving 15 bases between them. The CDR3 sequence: CASSLSSVIGEAFF. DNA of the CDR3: TGTGCCAGCAGCTTGTCCAGCGTTATCGGTGAAGCTTTCTTT.

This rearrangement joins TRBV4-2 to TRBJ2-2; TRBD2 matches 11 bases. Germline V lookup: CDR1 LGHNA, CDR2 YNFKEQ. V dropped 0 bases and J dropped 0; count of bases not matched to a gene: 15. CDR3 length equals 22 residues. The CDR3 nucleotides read TGTGCCAGCAGCCAAGAAGTGCTAGCGGGGGGCCAAGCCATTGCGAACACCGGGGAGCTGTTTTTT. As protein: CASSQEVLAGGQAIANTGELFF.

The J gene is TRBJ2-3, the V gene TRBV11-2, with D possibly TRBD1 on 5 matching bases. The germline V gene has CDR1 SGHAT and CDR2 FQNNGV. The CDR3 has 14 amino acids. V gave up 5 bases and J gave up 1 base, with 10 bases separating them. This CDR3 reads CASSQDIGTDTQYF. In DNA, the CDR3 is TGTGCCAGCAGCCAGGACATTGGCACAGATACGCAGTATTTT.

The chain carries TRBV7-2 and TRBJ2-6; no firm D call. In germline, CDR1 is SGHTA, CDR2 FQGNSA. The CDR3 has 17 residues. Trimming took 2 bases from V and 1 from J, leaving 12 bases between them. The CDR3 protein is CASSLQVTSSGANVLTF. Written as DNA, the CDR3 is TGTGCCAGCAGCTTACAGGTGACCTCATCTGGGGCCAACGTCCTGACTTTC.

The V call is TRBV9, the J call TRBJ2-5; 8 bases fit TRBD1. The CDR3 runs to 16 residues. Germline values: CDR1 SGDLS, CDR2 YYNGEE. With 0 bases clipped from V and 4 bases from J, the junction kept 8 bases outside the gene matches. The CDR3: CASSVGGRGLRETQYF. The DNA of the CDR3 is TGTGCCAGCAGCGTAGGGGGCAGGGGGCTTCGAGAGACCCAGTACTTC. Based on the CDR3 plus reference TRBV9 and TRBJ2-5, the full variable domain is DSGVTQTPKHLITATGQRVTLRCSPRSGDLSVYWYQQSLDQGLQFLIQYYNGEERAKGNILERFSAQQFPDLHSELNLSSLELGDSALYFCASSVGGRGLRETQYFGPGTRLLVL.

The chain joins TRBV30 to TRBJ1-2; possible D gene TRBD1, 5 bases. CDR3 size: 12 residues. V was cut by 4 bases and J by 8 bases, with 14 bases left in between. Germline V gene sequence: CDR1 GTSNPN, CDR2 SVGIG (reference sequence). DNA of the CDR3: TGTGCCTGGAATACAGGCCCCCGAGGCTACACCTTC. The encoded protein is CAWNTGPRGYTF.

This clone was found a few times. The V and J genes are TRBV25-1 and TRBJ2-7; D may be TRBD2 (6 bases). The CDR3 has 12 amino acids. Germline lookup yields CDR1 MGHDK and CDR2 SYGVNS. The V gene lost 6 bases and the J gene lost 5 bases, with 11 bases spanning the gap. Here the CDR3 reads CASSPRGDEQYF. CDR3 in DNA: TGTGCCAGCAGCCCCCGCGGGGACGAGCAGTACTTC.

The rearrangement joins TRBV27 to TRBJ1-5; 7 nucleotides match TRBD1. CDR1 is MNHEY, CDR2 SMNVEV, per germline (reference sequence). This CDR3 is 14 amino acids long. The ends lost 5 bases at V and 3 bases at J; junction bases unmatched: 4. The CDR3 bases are TGTGCCAGCAGTGAAGGGACAGACAATCAGCCCCAGCATTTT. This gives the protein CASSEGTDNQPQHF.

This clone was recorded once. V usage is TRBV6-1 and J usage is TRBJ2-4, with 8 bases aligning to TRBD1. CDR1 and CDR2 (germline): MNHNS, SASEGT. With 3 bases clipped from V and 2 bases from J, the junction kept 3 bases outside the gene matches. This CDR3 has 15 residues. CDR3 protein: CASSEIRGPKNIQYF. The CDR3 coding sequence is TGTGCCAGCAGTGAGATCAGGGGGCCCAAAAACATTCAGTACTTC.

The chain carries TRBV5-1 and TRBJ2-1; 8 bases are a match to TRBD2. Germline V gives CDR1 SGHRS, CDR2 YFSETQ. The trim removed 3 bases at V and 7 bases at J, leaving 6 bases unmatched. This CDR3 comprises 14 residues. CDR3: CASSSGTSKNEQFF. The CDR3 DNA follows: TGCGCCAGCAGCTCCGGGACTAGTAAGAATGAGCAGTTCTTC.

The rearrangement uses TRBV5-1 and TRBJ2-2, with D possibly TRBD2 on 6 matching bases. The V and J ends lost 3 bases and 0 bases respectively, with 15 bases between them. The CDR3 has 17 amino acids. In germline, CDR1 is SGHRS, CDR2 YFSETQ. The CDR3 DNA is TGCGCCAGCAGCTCCGGTCGGGGGATCTCGAACACCGGGGAGCTGTTTTTT. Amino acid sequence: CASSSGRGISNTGELFF.

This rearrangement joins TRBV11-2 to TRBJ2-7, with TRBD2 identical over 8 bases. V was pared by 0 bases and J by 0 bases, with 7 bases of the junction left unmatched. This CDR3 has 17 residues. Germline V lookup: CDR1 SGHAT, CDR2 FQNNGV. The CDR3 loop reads CASSLERGGPISYEQYF. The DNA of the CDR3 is TGTGCCAGCAGCTTAGAACGGGGGGGGCCGATCTCCTACGAGCAGTACTTC.

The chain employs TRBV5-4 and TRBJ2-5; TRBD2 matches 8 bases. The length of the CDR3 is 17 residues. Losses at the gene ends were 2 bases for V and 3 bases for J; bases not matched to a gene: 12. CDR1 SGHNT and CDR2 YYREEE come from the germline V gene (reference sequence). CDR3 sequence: CASSLGKIAGGKETQYF. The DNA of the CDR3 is TGTGCCAGCAGCTTAGGAAAAATTGCGGGGGGTAAAGAGACCCAGTACTTC.